A single sample is the source of the 20 T cell receptor beta chains below, sequenced in a study of blood T cell repertoires in COVID-19. Here immunoSEQ multiplex PCR was the method, and the copy in TCRdb shows in-frame clones only, minus some. This table holds 95,000 to 120,000 clones, more than 70% found once. Sample: peripheral blood. These receptors were obtained from a woman aged 55-69 years with COVID-19, enrolled during active disease.

V and J are TRBV5-5 and TRBJ1-1; the D is unclear. The length of the CDR3 is 15 residues. Germline CDR1 is SGHKS and CDR2 is YYEKEE (reference sequence). V shed 3 bases and J shed 5 bases, with 17 bases lying between them. As DNA, the CDR3 is TGTGCCAGCAGCTACGGTTTGAGTCGCGGGACTGAAGCTTTCTTT. Translated, it gives CASSYGLSRGTEAFF.

The V call is TRBV19, the J call TRBJ2-5; D possibly corresponds to TRBD2 (6 bases). The CDR3 loop spans 13 amino acids. Germline lookup yields CDR1 LNHDA and CDR2 SQIVND (reference sequence). Trimming removed 2 bases at V and 5 bases at J, with 9 bases between. The CDR3 protein is CASSIPGGETQYF. The CDR3 nucleotides are TGTGCCAGTAGTATACCCGGAGGGGAGACCCAGTACTTC.

This chain joins TRBV14 and TRBJ2-1; D is perhaps TRBD1 (5 bases). The V and J ends lost 1 base and 9 bases respectively, with 7 bases between them. The CDR3 is made up of 12 amino acids. CDR1 is SGHDN and CDR2 is FVKESK in the germline V gene. The CDR3 protein is CASSQGGAEQFF. The CDR3, as DNA: TGTGCCAGCAGCCAAGGGGGCGCTGAGCAGTTCTTC. Drawing the rest from reference TRBV14 and TRBJ2-1, the complete variable domain is EAGVTQFPSHSVIEKGQTVTLRCDPISGHDNLYWYRRVMGKEIKFLLHFVKESKQDESGMPNNRFLAERTGGTYSTLKVQPAELEDSGVYFCASSQGGAEQFFGPGTRLTVL.

The V gene is TRBV30, the J gene TRBJ2-7; 7 nucleotides align to TRBD2. The CDR3 length is 16 residues. The germline V gene encodes CDR1 GTSNPN and CDR2 SVGIG (reference sequence). With V trimmed by 0 bases and J by 0 bases, 8 bases remained unmatched. CDR3 in amino acids: CAWSVPRGGASYEQYF. The CDR3 DNA is TGTGCCTGGAGTGTACCTCGCGGGGGAGCCTCCTACGAGCAGTACTTC.

V usage is TRBV19 and J usage is TRBJ1-5; D possibly corresponds to TRBD1 (6 bases). This CDR3 contains 13 residues. The germline V gene has CDR1 LNHDA and CDR2 SQIVND (reference sequence). V shed 5 bases and J shed 7 bases, with 12 bases lying between them. Written as DNA, the CDR3 is TGTGCCAGTAGTCCGGGACAAAGACAGCCCCAGCATTTT. Translation gives CASSPGQRQPQHF.

The V gene is TRBV7-9, the J gene TRBJ2-3; the D gene is possibly TRBD2 (6 bases). Germline V gene sequence: CDR1 SEHNR, CDR2 FQNEAQ (reference sequence). The CDR3 length is 14 residues. The ends were cut back, 3 bases at V and 0 bases at J, with 7 bases in the middle. The CDR3 reads CASSFSGSTDTQYF. The DNA for the CDR3 is TGTGCCAGCAGCTTTAGCGGAAGCACAGATACGCAGTATTTT. Supplemented by reference TRBV7-9 and TRBJ2-3, the full variable domain reads DTGVSQNPRHKITKRGQNVTFRCDPISEHNRLYWYRQTLGQGPEFLTYFQNEAQLEKSRLLSDRFSAERPKGSFSTLEIQRTEQGDSAMYLCASSFSGSTDTQYFGPGTRLTVL.

The gene calls are TRBV3-1 (or the pseudogene TRBV3-2) and TRBJ1-5; 11 nucleotides match TRBD1. This CDR3 contains 18 residues. The germline CDR1 and CDR2 sequences are LGHDT and YNNKEL (reference sequence). The V gene end was trimmed by 0 bases and the J gene end by 6 bases; junction bases not matched to a gene: 10. This CDR3 reads CASSQDVRDRGFRQPQHF. The CDR3 DNA reads as TGTGCCAGCAGCCAAGACGTCCGGGACAGGGGGTTTCGTCAGCCCCAGCATTTT.

The V and J genes are TRBV28 and TRBJ2-7; 9 nucleotides line up with TRBD1. V was clipped by 4 bases and J by 2 bases; unmatched bases: 6. The CDR3 is 15 residues long. CDR1 is MDHEN and CDR2 is SYDVKM in the germline V gene. In nucleotides, the CDR3 is TGTGCCAGCAGTTCCGGGACAGGGTCCGCCTACGAGCAGTACTTC. It specifies CASSSGTGSAYEQYF.

The CDR3 reads CASSERGAWEQYF. The CDR3, as DNA: TGTGCCAGCAGTGAGCGGGGGGCATGGGAGCAGTACTTC. The rearrangement links TRBV6-1 to TRBJ2-7; 8 bases are shared with TRBD2. V shed 3 bases and J 7 bases; nucleotides not matched to a gene: 5. The germline CDR1 and CDR2 sequences are MNHNS and SASEGT. This CDR3 contains 13 residues.

The J gene is TRBJ1-2, the V gene TRBV7-5; the DNA was not compared with TRBD1, the D call given in the table. TRBV7-5 corresponds to a pseudogene. The CDR3 has 15 amino acids. The CDR3 loop is CVRSLTGEQNYGYTF. Here the CDR3 DNA reads TGTGTCAGAAGCTTGACAGGGGAGCAGAACTATGGCTACACCTTC.

This rearrangement joins TRBV5-1 to TRBJ1-1; D perhaps matches TRBD1 (6 bases). CDR1 SGHRS and CDR2 YFSETQ come from the germline V gene. V gave up 2 bases and J gave up 0 bases, with 11 bases separating them. This CDR3 has 15 residues. The CDR3: CASSLDRPVNTEAFF. DNA for the CDR3: TGCGCCAGCAGCTTAGACAGGCCGGTGAACACTGAAGCTTTCTTT.

CDR3 in DNA: TGTGCCAGCAGCTTGTCGCGGAACACTGAAGCTTTCTTT. It specifies CASSLSRNTEAFF. The rearrangement links TRBV11-3 to TRBJ1-1, with no clear D. V shed 3 bases and J shed 1 base, with 6 bases lying between them. Germline-derived CDR1 and CDR2 are SGHNT and YENEEA. The CDR3 extends over 13 amino acids.

This clone was observed a single time. This may be a read error, as it is one base from a much larger clone. The sample holds other DNA sequences that translate to the same CDR3. This rearrangement joins TRBV6-5 to TRBJ1-2; TRBD1 matches at 7 bases. CDR1 is MNHEY and CDR2 is SVGAGI in the germline V gene. This CDR3 is built from 13 residues. V trimming: 5 bases; J trimming: 2 bases; junction bases outside the gene matches: 2. Written as DNA, the CDR3 is TGTGCCAGCAGTCGGGACAGCAACTATGGCTACACCTTC. This codes for CASSRDSNYGYTF.

The rearrangement uses TRBV21-1 and TRBJ2-5; the listed D gene, TRBD2, was not tested against the DNA. TRBV21-1 is a documented pseudogene. The CDR3 is made up of 14 amino acids. CDR3: CASSNIGESETQYF. CDR3 bases: TGTGCCAGCAGCAATATCGGGGAGTCAGAGACCCAGTACTTC.

The V and J genes are TRBV7-9 and TRBJ2-1; D is unclear. Germline CDR1 reads SEHNR; CDR2 reads FQNEAQ (reference sequence). This CDR3 spans 14 amino acids. V dropped 1 base and J dropped 6 bases, with 10 bases sitting between them. CDR3 amino acids: CASSLVAQFNEQFF. The CDR3 nucleotides are TGTGCCAGCAGCTTAGTGGCACAGTTCAATGAGCAGTTCTTC.

This sequence joins TRBV7-6 and TRBJ2-3; 14 nucleotides line up with TRBD2. V was clipped by 4 bases and J by 5 bases; unmatched bases: 17. The CDR3 contains 20 residues. Germline lookup yields CDR1 SGHVS and CDR2 FNYEAQ. For the CDR3, the DNA is TGTGCCAGCAGCTCAAGATCCGGGACTAGCGGGGGTCATGCAAGAGATACGCAGTATTTT. Translation gives CASSSRSGTSGGHARDTQYF.

The rearrangement uses TRBV24-1 and TRBJ1-2; unclear D gene. V lost 0 bases and J lost 1, with 5 bases in between. This CDR3 is 14 amino acids long. CDR1 is KGHDR, CDR2 SFDVKD, per germline. CDR3 DNA: TGTGCCACCAGTGATTTGGTCGTTAACTATGGCTACACCTTC. Its protein product is CATSDLVVNYGYTF.

This clone has a handful of counts. This sequence joins TRBV7-3 and TRBJ2-3, with 7 bases matching TRBD1. The CDR3 consists of 14 residues. In germline, CDR1 is SGHTA, CDR2 FQGTGA. V trimming: 4 bases; J trimming: 1 base; junction bases outside the gene matches: 2. The CDR3 here is CASSSGQGTDTQYF. The CDR3 nucleotides are TGTGCCAGCAGCTCCGGACAGGGCACAGATACGCAGTATTTT.

The chain carries TRBV9 and TRBJ1-2; 7 bases agree with TRBD1. CDR1 SGDLS and CDR2 YYNGEE come from the germline V gene. V shed 2 bases, J shed 0 bases, and the junction held 10 bases outside the gene matches. The CDR3 loop spans 17 amino acids. The CDR3 spells CASSVLPGTEANYGYTF. CDR3 DNA: TGTGCCAGCAGCGTTCTCCCCGGGACAGAAGCTAACTATGGCTACACCTTC. The full variable domain, rest sourced from reference TRBV9 and TRBJ1-2, is DSGVTQTPKHLITATGQRVTLRCSPRSGDLSVYWYQQSLDQGLQFLIQYYNGEERAKGNILERFSAQQFPDLHSELNLSSLELGDSALYFCASSVLPGTEANYGYTFGSGTRLTVV.

V is TRBV19 and J is TRBJ1-1; no clear D gene. The CDR3 totals 14 residues. V was pared by 5 bases and J by 4 bases, with 14 bases between. Germline V gene data show CDR1 as LNHDA and CDR2 as SQIVND (reference sequence). The CDR3 nucleotides read TGTGCCAGTAGTCCGTCCACAGAGACCACTGAAGCTTTCTTT. The encoded protein is CASSPSTETTEAFF. Full variable domain (remainder filled in from reference TRBV19 and TRBJ1-1): DGGITQSPKYLFRKEGQNVTLSCEQNLNHDAMYWYRQDPGQGLRLIYYSQIVNDFQKGDIAEGYSVSREKKESFPLTVTSAQKNPTAFYLCASSPSTETTEAFFGQGTRLTVV.